The present TCR beta chain was sequenced within a study of spatial heterogeneity in lung cancer. The V segment lost 4 bases and the J segment 10 bases; nucleotides outside the gene matches: 8. Germline V gene data show CDR1 as LGHDT and CDR2 as YNNKEL (reference sequence). The CDR3 covers 15 residues. Unique molecular identifiers, one per molecule, were present on every TCR cDNA molecule. TCRdb re-called the 5' RACE reads through MiXCR, storing one row per CDR3 protein. The sample records 14,000 to 15,000 distinct CDR3 sequences, 10% to 13% being singletons. This clonotype came up many times. What it binds is unknown. Time point of the sample: sample taken at primary tumor resection. Sequencing covered unsorted whole RNA taken from tumor, nontumor lung or frozen PBMC. Donors were 72 untreated early-stage non-small cell lung cancer patients. General study findings and limits: Ubiquitous expanded tumor TCRs were seen in blood more at resection than at follow-up.

Source: PBMCs, taken at surgery. The clonotype was recovered from a female donor with early-stage non-small cell lung cancer. The rearrangement joins TRBV3-1 to TRBJ2-1; the match to TRBD1 covers 12 bases. The CDR3 sequence is CASSLLGTGGAEQFF. CDR3 sequence (DNA): TGTGCCAGCAGCCTCCTCGGGACAGGGGGCGCAGAGCAGTTCTTC.